One sample yielded the 21 T cell receptor beta chains listed below, sequenced in a study of Graves' ophthalmopathy and Graves' hyperthyroidism. The study amplified TCR beta CDR3 regions using RNA transcripts. In the first round, RT-PCR was carried out with HTBI primers, and a multiplex PCR formed the second round. Each CDR3 protein is one row after TCRdb ran MiXCR on the multiplex PCR reads. Among hundreds of thousands of distinct CDR3 sequences listed, about two fifths were seen once. The sequencing input was peripheral blood. These receptors were obtained from an adult man with Graves' ophthalmopathy.

J is TRBJ1-4 and V is TRBV7-2, with D hard to call. Trimming left V 10 bases short and J 5 bases short, with 11 bases between. Germline CDR1 is SGHTA and CDR2 is FQGNSA. The CDR3 length is 12 residues. The CDR3 region has the DNA TGTGCCACCACACACGGCAATGAAAAACTGTTTTTT. As protein: CATTHGNEKLFF.

This sequence joins TRBV20-1 and TRBJ2-7; 9 bases map to TRBD1. J gave up 6 bases and V 7 bases, and 10 bases lay outside the gene matches. This CDR3 is built from 13 residues. Germline CDR1 and CDR2: DFQATT and SNEGSKA (reference sequence). In DNA, the CDR3 is TGCAGTGGGGGACAGGGATTTTTCGGCGAGCAGTACTTC. This encodes CSGGQGFFGEQYF.

As to this clonotype: The missing conserved phenylalanine or tryptophan at the end of this CDR3 makes a read error likely. The genes are TRBV9 and TRBJ1-1, with no clear D. Germline V gene lookup returns CDR1 SGDLS and CDR2 YYNGEE. The CDR3 is 13 amino acids. V shed 4 bases and J shed 3 bases, with 10 bases lying between them. CDR3 nucleotides: TGTGCCAGCAGCCAAGCTGCCGACACTGAAGCTTTCCTT. The encoded protein is CASSQAADTEAFL.

This clonotype was found a few times. The V gene is TRBV5-1, the J gene TRBJ2-5, with 8 bases that match TRBD2. Trimming removed 7 bases from V and 5 bases from J; junction bases left unmatched: 13. This CDR3 has 15 amino acids. The germline V gene encodes CDR1 SGHRS and CDR2 YFSETQ. CDR3 coding DNA: TGCGCCAGCGGAATCTCGACTAGCGATGGGGAGACCCAGTACTTC. Residues: CASGISTSDGETQYF.

This clonotype was recorded at least ten times. The chain carries TRBV19 and TRBJ1-1; D not certain. CDR3 length: 13 amino acids. V was pared by 5 bases and J by 0 bases, with 7 bases between. Germline CDR1 is LNHDA and CDR2 is SQIVND (reference sequence). The DNA for the CDR3 is TGTGCCAGTAGTGAGGGCGTGAACACTGAAGCTTTCTTT. Its protein is CASSEGVNTEAFF. The full variable domain, completed using reference TRBV19 and TRBJ1-1, is DGGITQSPKYLFRKEGQNVTLSCEQNLNHDAMYWYRQDPGQGLRLIYYSQIVNDFQKGDIAEGYSVSREKKESFPLTVTSAQKNPTAFYLCASSEGVNTEAFFGQGTRLTVV.

Of note for this clonotype: A read error may explain this, as a much larger clone is one base away. The chain joins TRBV10-3 to TRBJ1-2; TRBD1 matches at 12 bases. The CDR3 runs 13 residues. Germline V gives CDR1 ENHRY, CDR2 SYGVKD. Losses at the gene ends were 5 bases for V and 8 bases for J; bases not matched to a gene: 3. The CDR3 is CAISPGQGAGYTF. CDR3 nucleotides: TGTGCCATCAGTCCGGGACAGGGGGCAGGCTACACCTTC.

Comment on this clonotype: A read error is possible here, since a much larger clone lies one base away. The rearrangement links TRBV5-1 to TRBJ2-7, with 7 bases matching TRBD2. Unmatched junction bases numbered 9, after V lost 3 bases and J lost 0 bases. This CDR3 spans 16 amino acids. Germline values: CDR1 SGHRS, CDR2 YFSETQ. CDR3 in DNA: TGCGCCAGCAGCTCAAAGGCAGCGGGAACCTCCTACGAGCAGTACTTC. This codes for CASSSKAAGTSYEQYF.

This clonotype has just one count. The gene calls are TRBV7-2 and TRBJ2-1; the D gene is possibly TRBD2 (6 bases). V lost 4 bases and J lost 12, with 16 bases in between. Germline V gives CDR1 SGHTA, CDR2 FQGNSA. The CDR3 runs to 13 residues. The chain's CDR3 is CASSSARAGGQFF. CDR3 in DNA: TGTGCCAGCAGCTCTGCGCGGGCCGGGGGGCAGTTCTTC.

V is TRBV5-6 and J is TRBJ2-2; D tentatively reads TRBD1 or TRBD2 (5 bases each). V gave up 7 bases and J gave up 1 base, with 17 bases separating them. This CDR3 is 16 amino acids long. Germline loops: CDR1 SGHDT, CDR2 YYEEEE. The CDR3 loop is CASLSMGRQNTGELFF. CDR3 DNA: TGTGCCAGCCTCAGTATGGGACGGCAGAACACCGGGGAGCTGTTTTTT.

On this clonotype itself: A much larger clonotype is one base distant, so this may be a read error. This rearrangement joins TRBV5-1 to TRBJ2-5; no firm D call. This CDR3 is 15 amino acids long. Looked up from germline, CDR1 is SGHRS and CDR2 is YFSETQ. V was shortened by 6 bases and J by 4 bases, with 19 bases between the two germline ends. CDR3 DNA sequence: TGCGCCAGCAACGTGGGTCTAGATCGGGTAGAGACCCAGTACTTC. Translation gives CASNVGLDRVETQYF.

The CDR3 loop is CATSRDRPNPRDRRNQPQHF. In nucleotides, the CDR3 is TGTGCCACCAGCAGAGATCGACCCAACCCCCGGGACAGAAGGAATCAGCCCCAGCATTTT. J is TRBJ1-5 and V is TRBV15; 7 bases line up with TRBD1. The CDR3 is 20 residues long. Germline CDR1 is LNHNV and CDR2 is YYDKDF (reference sequence). Trimming at V came to 0 bases and at J to 4 bases, leaving 18 bases not matched to a gene.

The chain employs TRBV29-1 and TRBJ1-4; 7 bases fit TRBD1. J was trimmed by 0 bases and V by 5 bases; bases with no gene match: 6. Per germline, CDR1 SQVTM and CDR2 ANQGSEA. The CDR3 extends over 15 amino acids. CDR3 coding DNA: TGCAGCGTTATACATGGGACAGCAACTAATGAAAAACTGTTTTTT. Encoded protein: CSVIHGTATNEKLFF.

This clonotype was detected once. The chain couples TRBV25-1 to TRBJ1-4, with a tentative D call TRBD1 (5 bases). The length of the CDR3 is 16 residues. Germline CDR1 and CDR2: MGHDK and SYGVNS. The germline V and J ends were trimmed by 2 bases and 0 bases, with 10 bases remaining between them. CDR3 sequence: CASSEPGRATNEKLFF. The DNA of the CDR3 is TGTGCCAGCAGTGAACCGGGGCGGGCAACTAATGAAAAACTGTTTTTT.

With regard to this clonotype: This sequence is one base from a far larger clone and is likely a read error. The CDR3 end shows no conserved phenylalanine or tryptophan, and so a read error is likely. The DNA of the CDR3 is TGTGCCAGCAGTCTAGTCGGCTATGGCTACACCCTC. Translation: CASSLVGYGYTL. This sequence joins TRBV12-3 or TRBV12-4 and TRBJ1-2; no clear D gene. V shed 5 bases and J shed 4 bases, with 8 bases lying between them. The CDR3 spans 12 residues.

The CDR3 protein is CASSLGNLMISEAFF. In nucleotides, the CDR3 is TGTGCCAGCAGTTTGGGGAATCTGATGATCAGTGAAGCTTTCTTT. The V gene is TRBV25-1, the J gene TRBJ1-1; D is uncertain. V was clipped by 5 bases and J by 7 bases, with 20 bases between them. Germline V gives CDR1 MGHDK, CDR2 SYGVNS. This CDR3 has 15 amino acids.

In its sample, this clonotype was seen a few times. The V call is TRBV9, the J call TRBJ2-3; 8 positions match TRBD1. The V gene's germline CDR1 is SGDLS and CDR2 YYNGEE. V shed 7 bases and J 6 bases; nucleotides not matched to a gene: 4. CDR3 length: 12 residues. The CDR3: CASLHRGDTQYF. The DNA of the CDR3 is TGTGCCAGCTTACACAGGGGGGATACGCAGTATTTT.

This clonotype has just one count. A much larger clone sits a single nucleotide away, making a read error possible. The chain joins TRBV7-3 to TRBJ2-2; 7 nucleotides line up with TRBD1. The CDR3 contains 13 residues. In germline, CDR1 is SGHTA, CDR2 FQGTGA. CDR3 protein: CTSRNRGTGELFF. The CDR3 DNA follows: TGTACCAGCAGAAACAGGGGCACCGGGGAGCTGTTTTTT.

There are a few counts of this clonotype. V gene TRBV6-1 combines with J gene TRBJ2-5; no reliable D call. This CDR3 comprises 13 residues. Trimming took off 5 bases at V and 5 bases at J, with 12 bases between the two ends. The germline CDR1 and CDR2 sequences are MNHNS and SASEGT. The CDR3 nucleotides are TGTGCCAGCAGTCCAGAAATAACGGAGACCCAGTACTTC. Amino acids: CASSPEITETQYF.

As regards this clonotype: The conserved phenylalanine or tryptophan normally closing the CDR3 is absent here, so this likely arose from a read error. No DNA is shown, since the ends of the CDR3 on it are uncertain; the CDR3 is the one TCRdb lists. The chain joins TRBV10-3 to TRBJ1-5. CDR1 and CDR2 from the germline V gene are ENHRY and SYGVKD. The CDR3 adds up to 13 amino acids, both ends counted. The CDR3 sequence is CAISGDSNQPRPR.

A note on this clonotype: A much larger clone lies a single base off, so this may be a read error. V gene TRBV20-1 combines with J gene TRBJ2-2; TRBD2 matches at 7 bases. Germline V gene sequence: CDR1 DFQATT, CDR2 SNEGSKA (reference sequence). This CDR3 has 14 amino acids. For the CDR3, the DNA is TGCAGTGCTAGAACTAGCGTGGACACCGGGGGGCTGTTTTTT. This gives the protein CSARTSVDTGGLFF.

V and J are TRBV6-6 and TRBJ1-5, with D possibly matching TRBD1 (5 bases). Trimming left V 2 bases short and J 1 base short, with 12 bases between. The germline V gene encodes CDR1 MNHNY and CDR2 SVGAGI (reference sequence). This CDR3 is 16 amino acids long. CDR3 sequence (DNA): TGTGCCAGCAGTTACGTCTGGGGCGGAAGCAATCAGCCCCAGCATTTT. Protein product: CASSYVWGGSNQPQHF.